This TCR beta chain was identified in a study of blood T cell repertoires in COVID-19. Study-wide background: From the United States, Italy and Spain came samples of acute and convalescent COVID-19.

Under the authors' procedure: For nucleated cells, counts were estimated from reference gene primer amplification. Some clones are missing from TCRdb's copy, which holds only in-frame ones; the method was immunoSEQ multiplex PCR. V and J calls plus clone size are reproduced from that table; the DNA served to infer D and trimming. Among some 200,000 clones listed, around three quarters were seen once. The germline gives CDR1 ENHRY, CDR2 SYGVKD. CDR3 length: 13 amino acids. Trimming stripped 6 bases from V and 7 bases from J, with 15 bases between. Sequencing input: peripheral blood. This receptor was obtained from a woman in her 70s with acute or convalescent COVID-19. The V gene is TRBV10-3, the J gene TRBJ1-2, with a weak D call TRBD1 (6 bases). The CDR3 is CAIRAAGESGYTF. DNA of the CDR3: TGTGCCATCAGGGCTGCAGGGGAGAGTGGCTACACCTTC.